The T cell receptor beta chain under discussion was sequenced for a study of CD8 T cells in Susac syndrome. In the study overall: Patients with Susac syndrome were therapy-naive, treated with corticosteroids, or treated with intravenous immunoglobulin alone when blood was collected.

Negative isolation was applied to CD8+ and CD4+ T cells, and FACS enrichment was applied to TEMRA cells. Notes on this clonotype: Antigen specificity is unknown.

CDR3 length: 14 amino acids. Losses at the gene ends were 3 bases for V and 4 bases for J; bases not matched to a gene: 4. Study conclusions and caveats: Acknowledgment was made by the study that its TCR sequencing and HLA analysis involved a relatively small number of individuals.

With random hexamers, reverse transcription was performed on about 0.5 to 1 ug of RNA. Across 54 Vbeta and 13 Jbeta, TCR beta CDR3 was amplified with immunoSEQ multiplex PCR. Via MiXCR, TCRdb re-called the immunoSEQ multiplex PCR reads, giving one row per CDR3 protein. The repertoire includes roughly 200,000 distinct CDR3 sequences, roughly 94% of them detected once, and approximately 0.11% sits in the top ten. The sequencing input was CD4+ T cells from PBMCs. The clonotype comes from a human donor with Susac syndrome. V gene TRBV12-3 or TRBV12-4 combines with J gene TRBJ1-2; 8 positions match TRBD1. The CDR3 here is CASSFGDRSYGYTF. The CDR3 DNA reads TGTGCCAGCAGTTTTGGGGACAGGAGCTATGGCTACACCTTC.